These T cell receptor beta chains were read from a single sample in a study of shared clonotypes between healthy human individuals. The repertoire was sequenced with immunoSEQ multiplex PCR; TCRdb's copy has only in-frame clones and lacks some. The sample has some 1,400,000 clones; 95% to 97% are singletons. Sequences were obtained from naive CD4+ T cells sorted from blood. These TCRs come from a man aged 25 to 40 in good health. Both conserved end residues are part of each CDR3. Each record gives: J gene, D gene, clone size, CDR3 length, V gene, CDR3 protein, CDR3 DNA. D genes are given only for firm matches. Clone size is stated in some rows and not others, as once, few, many or a class when expanded.

TRBJ2-3 | . | . | 14 | TRBV11-2 | CASSFPGYTDTQYF | TGTGCCAGCAGCTTTCCGGGTTACACAGATACGCAGTATTTT
TRBJ2-2 | . | . | 15 | TRBV14 | CASSLLALNTGELFF | TGTGCCAGCAGCCTCCTAGCTCTAAACACCGGGGAGCTGTTTTTT
TRBJ1-2 | . | . | 15 | TRBV16 | CASSQDRALYYGYTF | TGTGCCAGCAGCCAAGACAGAGCCCTTTACTATGGCTACACCTTC
TRBJ2-3 | TRBD1 | . | 15 | TRBV5-6 | CASSLRQGWTDTQYF | TGTGCCAGCAGCTTACGACAGGGATGGACAGATACGCAGTATTTT
TRBJ1-2 | . | . | 12 | TRBV28 | CAIRLANYGYTF | TGTGCCATTCGTTTAGCTAACTATGGCTACACCTTC
TRBJ2-3 | TRBD1 | . | 15 | TRBV28 | CASSARQGLTDTQYF | TGTGCCAGCAGTGCCCGACAGGGGTTGACAGATACGCAGTATTTT
TRBJ1-1 | . | . | 13 | TRBV7-8 | CASSLVGYTEAFF | TGTGCCAGCAGCTTAGTGGGGTACACTGAAGCTTTCTTT
TRBJ1-4 | . | once | 15 | TRBV14 | CASSQSARTGEKLFF | TGTGCCAGCAGCCAGTCGGCTCGTACCGGGGAAAAACTGTTTTTT
TRBJ2-7 | TRBD1 | . | 18 | TRBV2 | CASSVVRDRGRVSYEQYF | TGTGCCAGCAGTGTAGTGCGGGACAGGGGGCGGGTCTCCTACGAGCAGTACTTC
TRBJ2-7 | . | . | 16 | TRBV10-2 | CASSDRRVKVSGEQYF | TGCGCCAGCAGTGATCGTAGAGTAAAAGTTTCGGGGGAGCAGTACTTC
TRBJ2-7 | TRBD2 | . | 17 | TRBV4-2 | CASSLNGPSGSLVEQYF | TGTGCCAGCAGCCTAAACGGGCCTAGCGGGAGCCTCGTCGAGCAGTACTTC
TRBJ1-3 | . | . | 15 | TRBV25-1 | CASSQNGGVGNTIYF | TGTGCCAGCAGCCAGAACGGGGGAGTTGGAAACACCATATATTTT
TRBJ2-1 | . | . | 16 | TRBV13 | CASSLDRSRPYNEQFF | TGTGCCAGCAGCTTAGATCGGTCCCGACCTTACAATGAGCAGTTCTTC
TRBJ2-1 | TRBD1 | . | 16 | TRBV27 | CASSSPSGTGENEQFF | TGTGCCAGCAGTTCGCCATCCGGGACAGGGGAAAATGAGCAGTTCTTC
TRBJ2-3 | . | . | 14 | TRBV5-1 | CASSLDSVADTQYF | TGCGCCAGCAGCTTGGATTCGGTTGCAGATACGCAGTATTTT
TRBJ2-2 | TRBD2 | . | 16 | TRBV19 | CASSIAAGGPIGELFF | TGTGCCAGTAGTATAGCAGCGGGAGGGCCGATCGGGGAGCTGTTTTTT
TRBJ1-1 | TRBD1 | . | 14 | TRBV5-4 | CASSSGTGRAEAFF | TGTGCCAGCAGCTCCGGGACAGGGAGGGCTGAAGCTTTCTTT
TRBJ2-1 | TRBD2 | . | 16 | TRBV4-1 | CASSQLGLAGYNEQFF | TGCGCCAGCAGCCAGCTAGGACTAGCCGGTTACAATGAGCAGTTCTTC
TRBJ2-2 | TRBD1 | . | 15 | TRBV5-1 | CASSLVGQGTGELFF | TGCGCCAGCAGCTTGGTCGGACAGGGGACCGGGGAGCTGTTTTTT
TRBJ2-7 | TRBD2 | . | 17 | TRBV7-2 | CASSLAPAGGPQGEQYF | TGTGCCAGCAGCTTAGCGCCGGCGGGAGGGCCGCAAGGCGAGCAGTACTTC
TRBJ2-1 | TRBD2 | . | 21 | TRBV5-1 | CASSLPSLAGGLGVSYNEQFF | TGCGCCAGCAGCTTGCCCTCTCTAGCGGGAGGGCTCGGGGTTTCCTACAATGAGCAGTTCTTC
TRBJ1-3 | TRBD1 | . | 14 | TRBV7-2 | CASSRDRAGNTIYF | TGTGCCAGCAGTAGGGACAGGGCCGGAAACACCATATATTTT
TRBJ2-1 | . | . | 16 | TRBV5-4 | CASSHEGIRSYNEQFF | TGTGCCAGCAGCCATGAGGGGATCCGCTCCTACAATGAGCAGTTCTTC
TRBJ1-1 | . | . | 13 | TRBV14 | CASNRQFDTEAFF | TGTGCCAGCAACCGACAGTTTGACACTGAAGCTTTCTTT
TRBJ2-7 | . | . | 13 | TRBV2 | CASSGTGVGEQYF | TGTGCCAGCAGTGGGACCGGGGTGGGGGAGCAGTACTTC
TRBJ1-2 | . | . | 14 | TRBV6-5 | CASSYNSQVGGYTF | TGTGCCAGCAGTTACAACAGTCAAGTAGGCGGCTACACCTTC
TRBJ2-7 | TRBD1 | . | 14 | TRBV5-1 | CASARGQGYHEQYF | TGCGCCAGCGCCCGGGGACAGGGTTATCACGAGCAGTACTTC
TRBJ2-1 | TRBD2 | . | 14 | TRBV15 | CATQSGERYNEQFF | TGTGCCACCCAAAGCGGGGAGAGGTACAATGAGCAGTTCTTC
TRBJ2-2 | . | . | 16 | TRBV5-6 | CASSLEASPSTGELFF | TGTGCCAGCAGCTTGGAGGCATCCCCGAGCACCGGGGAGCTGTTTTTT
TRBJ1-3 | . | . | 15 | TRBV12-2 | CASRLPFEQGNTIYF | TGTGCAAGTCGCTTACCTTTCGAACAGGGAAACACCATATATTTT
TRBJ2-1 | TRBD2 | . | 17 | TRBV18 | CASSLRPGLAGDNEQFF | TGTGCCAGCTCACTTCGACCGGGACTAGCGGGAGACAATGAGCAGTTCTTC
TRBJ2-2 | TRBD1 | . | 16 | TRBV5-1 | CASSQMTGRSTGELFF | TGCGCCAGCAGCCAGATGACAGGGCGGAGCACCGGGGAGCTGTTTTTT
TRBJ2-1 | TRBD2 | . | 19 | TRBV9 | CASSPRGAGGRGPYNEQFF | TGTGCCAGCAGCCCCCGTGGAGCGGGAGGACGGGGACCCTACAATGAGCAGTTCTTC
TRBJ1-2 | TRBD1 | . | 14 | TRBV10-2 | CATRPTGGGDGYTF | TGCGCCACTCGCCCGACAGGGGGAGGTGATGGCTACACCTTC
TRBJ1-2 | . | . | 16 | TRBV7-2 | CASSSPRGGGNYGYTF | TGTGCCAGCAGCTCACCCCGAGGAGGGGGTAACTATGGCTACACCTTC
TRBJ2-1 | . | once | 16 | TRBV5-8 | CASSSVTPPPYNEQFF | TGTGCCAGCAGCTCGGTTACTCCCCCTCCCTACAATGAGCAGTTCTTC
TRBJ1-5 | . | . | 15 | TRBV5-1 | CASSLDGARNQPQHF | TGCGCCAGCAGCTTGGACGGGGCTAGGAATCAGCCCCAGCATTTT
TRBJ2-7 | TRBD1 | . | 17 | TRBV11-2 | CASSLDIRGQSFFEQYF | TGTGCCAGCAGCTTAGACATAAGGGGACAGAGCTTTTTTGAGCAGTACTTC
TRBJ2-5 | TRBD1 | . | 14 | TRBV5-1 | CASSLGQGWETQYF | TGCGCCAGCAGCTTGGGACAGGGGTGGGAGACCCAGTACTTC
TRBJ2-3 | TRBD2 | . | 15 | TRBV5-1 | CASSLLAGGTDTQYF | TGCGCCAGCAGTTTACTAGCGGGAGGCACAGATACGCAGTATTTT
TRBJ1-5 | . | . | 13 | TRBV19 | CASSIVGNQPQHF | TGTGCCAGTAGTATAGTGGGTAATCAGCCCCAGCATTTT
TRBJ1-5 | TRBD1 | . | 17 | TRBV27 | CASSSSDRGYSNQPQHF | TGTGCCAGCAGTTCGTCGGACAGGGGTTATAGCAATCAGCCCCAGCATTTT
TRBJ2-7 | TRBD1 | . | 15 | TRBV6-5 | CASSRQGDLFDEQYF | TGTGCCAGCAGTCGACAGGGGGATTTATTCGACGAGCAGTACTTC
TRBJ1-1 | . | . | 15 | TRBV25-1 | CASSETAGLRTEAFF | TGTGCCAGCAGTGAGACGGCAGGGTTGCGGACTGAAGCTTTCTTT
TRBJ2-1 | TRBD1 | . | 13 | TRBV11-2 | CASSLDRGHEQFF | TGTGCCAGCAGTTTGGACAGGGGGCATGAGCAGTTCTTC
TRBJ2-5 | . | . | 12 | TRBV28 | CASSSGPGTQYF | TGTGCCAGCAGTTCCGGGCCGGGGACCCAGTACTTC
TRBJ2-3 | . | . | 16 | TRBV25-1 | CASSESRADSTDTQYF | TGTGCCAGCAGTGAATCAAGAGCGGACAGCACAGATACGCAGTATTTT
TRBJ2-7 | . | . | 11 | TRBV11-2 | CASSLDREQYF | TGTGCCAGCAGCTTAGATAGGGAGCAGTACTTC
TRBJ1-2 | TRBD1 | . | 15 | TRBV28 | CASRLDRVTNYGYTF | TGTGCCAGCAGGCTAGACAGGGTTACTAACTATGGCTACACCTTC
TRBJ2-5 | TRBD2 | . | 15 | TRBV2 | CASRYTGLDRETQYF | TGTGCCAGCAGGTACACGGGACTAGATAGGGAGACCCAGTACTTC
TRBJ2-7 | . | . | 16 | TRBV9 | CASSVGNSAAPYEQYF | TGTGCCAGCAGCGTAGGAAATTCGGCGGCACCCTACGAGCAGTACTTC
TRBJ2-7 | . | . | 15 | TRBV21-1 | CASSKERGNSREQYF | TGTGCCAGCAGCAAAGAAAGGGGAAACTCCCGCGAGCAGTACTTC
TRBJ2-5 | TRBD2 | once | 17 | TRBV9 | CASSVGGTSGPQETQYF | TGTGCCAGCAGCGTAGGGGGGACTAGCGGGCCTCAAGAGACCCAGTACTTC
TRBJ2-2 | TRBD2 | . | 14 | TRBV2 | CASLAGPNTGELFF | TGTGCCAGTTTAGCGGGACCGAACACCGGGGAGCTGTTTTTT
TRBJ1-1 | . | . | 14 | TRBV11-2 | CASSTHRLNTEAFF | TGTGCCAGCAGCACACACCGATTGAACACTGAAGCTTTCTTT
TRBJ2-2 | TRBD1 | . | 13 | TRBV10-3 | CATYRGSAGELFF | TGTGCCACCTACAGGGGATCAGCCGGGGAGCTGTTTTTT
TRBJ1-2 | TRBD1 | once | 16 | TRBV5-1 | CASSPSSQGVGYGYTF | TGCGCCAGCAGCCCGAGCTCCCAGGGGGTAGGGTATGGCTACACCTTC
TRBJ2-5 | . | . | 13 | TRBV18 | CASSPLPQETQYF | TGTGCCAGCTCCCCCCTCCCCCAAGAGACCCAGTACTTC
TRBJ2-1 | TRBD2 | . | 16 | TRBV27 | CASSDSSGRVYNEQFF | TGTGCCAGCAGTGACTCTAGCGGGAGGGTCTACAATGAGCAGTTCTTC